Included here is one T cell receptor beta chain sequence, with context. Its antigen is not identified. This specimen comes from a study of T-cell reconstitution after alpha-beta-depleted transplantation in children. Study conclusions and caveats: Several hundred expanded graft clones reportedly gave rise to the alpha-beta T cells present about two months after transplant. Most T-cell counts and diversity one year after the transplant came from T cells that were newly produced. Some patients showed high day-60 TCRbeta diversity, which derived from surviving recipient T cells and thymic progenitors.

Library preparation (for TCRbeta) was performed with unique molecular identifiers. TCRdb ran MiXCR on the PCR reads and lists one entry per CDR3 protein. In the table there are about 300,000 distinct CDR3 sequences, around 9.1% of which are singletons. Germline values: CDR1 LNHNV, CDR2 YYDKDF (reference sequence). V gave up 0 bases and J gave up 1 base, with 7 bases separating them. This CDR3 has 14 residues. The rearrangement uses TRBV15 and TRBJ2-7, with D perhaps matching TRBD1 (6 bases). The material was PBMCs, obtained before TCRalphabeta/CD19-depleted stem cell transplant. This TCR derives from a boy under three years old with acute myeloid leukemia, due to receive a stem cell transplant. The CDR3 DNA is TGTGCCACCAGCAGAGATCAGGGGTCCTACGAGCAGTACTTC. Translation gives CATSRDQGSYEQYF.